This T cell receptor (beta chain) was recorded in a study of siplizumab effects on memory and regulatory T cells. Study-wide findings and caveats: Siplizumab produced a significant drop in alloreactive sequences attributable to unstimulated CD4+ memory cells. Naive T cells were seen as more diverse than memory cells and as major alloresponse contributors. About 75-96% of proliferating CD4+ or CD8+ clones had no assignable naive or memory phenotype.

Per sample, approximately 10^5 TCR templates underwent assay. The table came from immunoSEQ multiplex PCR; TCRdb's copy has only in-frame clones and leaves some out. The sample comprises about 91,000 clones, around 95% of which are singletons, and under 0.04% rests with the top ten. As concerns this clone: Antigen specificity is unknown.

Trimming shortened V by 2 bases and J by 8 bases, and 15 bases separated the two germline ends. The germline V gene has CDR1 SGHTA and CDR2 FQGNSA. CDR3 length equals 14 residues. This TCR was recovered from a human donor in good health. V gene TRBV7-2 combines with J gene TRBJ1-2; maybe TRBD1 (6 bases). The material sequenced was naive CD4+ T cells sorted from blood. The CDR3 spells CASSLIQGIWGYTF. The CDR3 DNA is TGTGCCAGCAGCTTAATACAGGGCATCTGGGGCTACACCTTC.